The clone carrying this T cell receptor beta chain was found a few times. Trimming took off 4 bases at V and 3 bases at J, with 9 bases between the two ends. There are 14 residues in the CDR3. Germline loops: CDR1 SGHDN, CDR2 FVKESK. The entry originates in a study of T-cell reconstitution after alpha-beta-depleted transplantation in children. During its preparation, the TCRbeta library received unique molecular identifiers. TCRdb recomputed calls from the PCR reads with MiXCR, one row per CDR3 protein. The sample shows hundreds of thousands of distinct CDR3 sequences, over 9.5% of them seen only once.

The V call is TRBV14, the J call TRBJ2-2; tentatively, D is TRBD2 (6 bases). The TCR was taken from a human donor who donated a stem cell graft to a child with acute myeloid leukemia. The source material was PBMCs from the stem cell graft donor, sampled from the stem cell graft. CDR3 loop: CASSLGLYTGELFF. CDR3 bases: TGTGCCAGCAGCCTGGGACTGTACACCGGGGAGCTGTTTTTT.